These T cell receptor beta chains were read from a single sample in a study of ipilimumab plus nivolumab after autologous stem cell transplantation. Assay used: immunoSEQ multiplex PCR; TCRdb lists only in-frame clones, some missing. This sample has about 2,600 clones, with more than 80% found just once. This sample comprised PBMCs, obtained in a trial of ipilimumab plus nivolumab as post-transplant consolidation. The receptor set was obtained from a male donor with primary mediastinal lymphoma. CDR3s include the opening cysteine and the closing phenylalanine or tryptophan. Each record gives: clone size, D gene, V gene, J gene, CDR3 protein, CDR3 DNA. D genes are given only for firm matches. Part of the rows lack a size; the others show once, few, many or a class for expanded clones.

clone_size: .
d_call: .
v_call: TRBV7-2
j_call: TRBJ1-2
cdr3_aa: CASSSGGGVYGYTF
cdr3_nt: TGTGCCAGCAGCTCCGGAGGGGGGGTCTATGGCTACACCTTC

clone_size: .
d_call: .
v_call: TRBV28
j_call: TRBJ2-3
cdr3_aa: CASTNKRLVGTDTQYF
cdr3_nt: TGTGCCAGCACGAATAAGAGGCTAGTCGGCACAGATACGCAGTATTTT

clone_size: once
d_call: .
v_call: TRBV7-9
j_call: TRBJ1-1
cdr3_aa: CASGLAGAAEAFF
cdr3_nt: TGTGCCAGCGGCCTCGCGGGGGCGGCTGAAGCTTTCTTT

clone_size: .
d_call: .
v_call: TRBV29-1
j_call: TRBJ1-5
cdr3_aa: CSVARGGNQPQHF
cdr3_nt: TGCAGCGTTGCCCGGGGTGGGAATCAGCCCCAGCATTTT

clone_size: .
d_call: .
v_call: TRBV21-1
j_call: TRBJ2-3
cdr3_aa: CASSKAPGWEDTQYF
cdr3_nt: TGTGCCAGCAGCAAAGCCCCAGGGTGGGAAGATACGCAGTATTTT

clone_size: .
d_call: .
v_call: TRBV6-1
j_call: TRBJ1-6
cdr3_aa: CASRGSYNSPLHF
cdr3_nt: TGTGCCAGCAGGGGGTCCTATAATTCACCCCTCCACTTT

clone_size: .
d_call: .
v_call: TRBV6-6
j_call: TRBJ2-7
cdr3_aa: CASKPGEWGEQYF
cdr3_nt: TGTGCCAGCAAACCGGGGGAGTGGGGGGAGCAGTACTTC

clone_size: .
d_call: TRBD2
v_call: TRBV15
j_call: TRBJ2-7
cdr3_aa: CATSRGTSGFPYEQYF
cdr3_nt: TGTGCCACCAGCAGAGGGACTAGCGGGTTCCCCTACGAGCAGTACTTC

clone_size: .
d_call: TRBD1
v_call: TRBV9
j_call: TRBJ1-2
cdr3_aa: CASSVGDRGGYGYTF
cdr3_nt: TGTGCCAGCAGCGTAGGAGACAGGGGAGGCTATGGCTACACCTTC

clone_size: .
d_call: .
v_call: TRBV4-1
j_call: TRBJ2-1
cdr3_aa: CASSHGLARVEQFF
cdr3_nt: TGCGCCAGCAGCCACGGACTGGCGCGGGTTGAGCAGTTCTTC

clone_size: .
d_call: TRBD2
v_call: TRBV11-2
j_call: TRBJ2-7
cdr3_aa: CASSTGAGGVSYEQYF
cdr3_nt: TGTGCCAGCAGCACCGGAGCGGGAGGGGTCTCCTACGAGCAGTACTTC